The present T cell receptor beta chain was sequenced within a study of T cells in Graves' hyperthyroidism and ophthalmopathy. Study in general: Peripheral blood specimens were obtained at initial diagnosis, prior to any treatment. The study, taken as a whole, reports: Most clonotypes expanded in the thyroid (above 0.001) were also present in blood. Stable hyperthyroidism was told apart from ophthalmopathy by a model built on 13 V-J features.

The TCR beta CDR3 regions underwent amplification using RNA transcripts as the source. The HTBI primer set drove a first-round RT-PCR of the TCR CDR3. Using its own MiXCR run on the multiplex PCR reads, TCRdb lists one record per CDR3 protein. Of 300,000 to 450,000 distinct CDR3 sequences in the sample, roughly 25% were seen once. The CDR3 covers 14 residues. Germline-derived CDR1 and CDR2 are MDHEN and SYDVKM. V lost 4 bases, J lost 0 bases, and 9 bases lay in between. This clonotype was seen ten or more times. Its specificity is not known. The chain couples TRBV28 to TRBJ2-5; D is unclear. This TCR came from a man aged 45-60 years with Graves' hyperthyroidism. Sequencing input: blood. The CDR3 sequence is CASSSLQDQETQYF. The CDR3 DNA reads TGTGCCAGCAGTTCCCTTCAGGACCAAGAGACCCAGTACTTC. The variable domain in full, completed from reference TRBV28 and TRBJ2-5, reads DVKVTQSSRYLVKRTGEKVFLECVQDMDHENMFWYRQDPGLGLRLIYFSYDVKMKEKGDIPEGYSVSREKKERFSLILESASTNQTSMYLCASSSLQDQETQYFGPGTRLLVL.